The T cell receptor (beta chain) described here comes from a study of OX40 agonist ivuxolimab in advanced cancers. Study results and caveats: Both CD4+ and CD8+ T cell populations in blood had undergone clonal expansion by week 6 at 0.1 to 3.0 mg/kg. CD8+ T cells showed, on average, more clonal expansion than CD4+ cells. Among some nonresponders, normalized T-cell clonal expansion was also low.

Germline V gene lookup returns CDR1 SGHVS and CDR2 FNYEAQ. Trimming cost V 3 bases and J 3 bases, with 5 bases left between them. This CDR3 spans 13 amino acids. The timepoints at which blood was sampled were baseline, cycle 4 day 1, and cycle 7 day 1. The assay was immunoSEQ multiplex PCR, and TCRdb's table has in-frame clones only and misses some. This sample has tens of thousands of clones, with around 87% found just once. In regard to this clone: Its antigen is undetermined.

V and J are TRBV7-6 and TRBJ2-2; D uncertain. The clonotype originates from an adult with an advanced solid tumor such as melanoma, head and neck, liver or kidney cancer. Sequenced material: CD4+ or CD8+ T cells sorted from blood, taken in a trial of the OX40 agonist ivuxolimab. CDR3 coding DNA: TGTGCCAGCAGCTTCCCGGACACCGGGGAGCTGTTTTTT. Translation gives CASSFPDTGELFF.